The T cell receptor beta chain described here comes from a study of PD-L1 blockade in urothelial cancer. Time point: pretreatment peripheral blood. TCRdb keeps only in-frame clones here, not all; method: immunoSEQ multiplex PCR. The sample lists 85,000 to 95,000 clones, more than 70% occurring once. The germline V gene has CDR1 SGHAT and CDR2 FQNNGV. The CDR3 contains 14 residues. V was trimmed by 8 bases and J by 2 bases, leaving 16 bases between them. The chain joins TRBV11-2 to TRBJ2-7; D may be TRBD2 (6 bases). The origin of this receptor is a woman aged 80 or older with urothelial cancer. This material consisted of PBMCs, taken around atezolizumab (anti-PD-L1) treatment. As DNA, the CDR3 is TGTGCCAGCTGCGCAGGGAGGTCCGCCTACGAGCAGTACTTC. Its protein is CASCAGRSAYEQYF. Looking up the rest from reference TRBV11-2 and TRBJ2-7 gives the full variable domain: EAGVAQSPRYKIIEKRQSVAFWCNPISGHATLYWYQQILGQGPKLLIQFQNNGVVDDSQLPKDRFSAERLKGVDSTLKIQPAKLEDSAVYLCASCAGRSAYEQYFGPGTRLTVT.